A selection of T cell receptor beta chains follows, all from one sample in a study of T cells after yellow fever vaccination. TCRdb used MiXCR to reprocess the 5' RACE reads, holding one entry per CDR3 protein. This table has 550,000 or so distinct CDR3 sequences, roughly 19% appearing once. This sample comprised PBMCs, obtained 15 days after the yellow fever booster vaccination. The receptor set was obtained from a man under 40 who received the YFV17D yellow fever vaccine. CDR3s include the opening cysteine and the closing phenylalanine or tryptophan. Fields, in order: J gene, V gene, D gene, clone size, CDR3 protein, CDR3 DNA. The D gene is left open where the match is weak. Where a row states a size, it is once, few, many or the class of an expanded clone; other rows omit it.

J gene: TRBJ2-7
V gene: TRBV25-1
D gene: -
clone size: few
CDR3 protein: CASSDQYEQYF
CDR3 DNA: TGTGCCAGCAGTGACCAGTACGAGCAGTACTTC

J gene: TRBJ2-3
V gene: TRBV29-1
D gene: -
clone size: -
CDR3 protein: CSVGDSTDTQYF
CDR3 DNA: TGCAGCGTTGGAGACAGCACAGATACGCAGTATTTT

J gene: TRBJ2-5
V gene: TRBV30
D gene: -
clone size: few
CDR3 protein: CAWAGFWGSIGETQYF
CDR3 DNA: TGTGCCTGGGCTGGATTTTGGGGCTCAATAGGGGAGACCCAGTACTTC

J gene: TRBJ2-5
V gene: TRBV28
D gene: -
clone size: -
CDR3 protein: CASIPGLLQETQYF
CDR3 DNA: TGTGCCAGCATCCCGGGACTCCTTCAAGAGACCCAGTACTTC

J gene: TRBJ1-1
V gene: TRBV18
D gene: -
clone size: few
CDR3 protein: CASSDNRVNTEAFF
CDR3 DNA: TGTGCCAGCTCCGATAACAGGGTGAACACTGAAGCTTTCTTT

J gene: TRBJ1-1
V gene: TRBV12-3/TRBV12-4
D gene: -
clone size: -
CDR3 protein: CASSSHPFPEAFF
CDR3 DNA: TGTGCCAGCAGTTCTCATCCTTTCCCTGAAGCTTTCTTT

J gene: TRBJ2-5
V gene: TRBV6-5
D gene: TRBD1
clone size: -
CDR3 protein: CASSYLGQQETQYF
CDR3 DNA: TGTGCCAGCAGTTACCTGGGACAGCAAGAGACCCAGTACTTC

J gene: TRBJ2-7
V gene: TRBV5-1
D gene: TRBD2
clone size: many
CDR3 protein: CASNSGTYEQYF
CDR3 DNA: TGCGCCAGCAACAGCGGGACCTACGAGCAGTACTTC

J gene: TRBJ2-7
V gene: TRBV6-5
D gene: TRBD2
clone size: -
CDR3 protein: CASTLYPGGSYEQYF
CDR3 DNA: TGTGCCAGCACCCTTTACCCGGGAGGCTCCTACGAGCAGTACTTC

J gene: TRBJ2-7
V gene: TRBV18
D gene: -
clone size: -
CDR3 protein: CASSPLVESSYEQYF
CDR3 DNA: TGTGCCAGCTCACCGTTAGTCGAAAGCTCCTACGAGCAGTACTTC

J gene: TRBJ2-5
V gene: TRBV5-5
D gene: TRBD2
clone size: -
CDR3 protein: CASTSWGGMETQYF
CDR3 DNA: TGTGCCAGCACCTCATGGGGGGGGATGGAGACCCAGTACTTC

J gene: TRBJ2-7
V gene: TRBV20-1
D gene: -
clone size: -
CDR3 protein: CSAETRRAYEQYF
CDR3 DNA: TGCAGTGCTGAAACTAGAAGGGCCTACGAGCAGTACTTC

J gene: TRBJ2-7
V gene: TRBV11-2
D gene: -
clone size: many
CDR3 protein: CASSLFGGLAYEQYF
CDR3 DNA: TGTGCCAGCAGCTTATTTGGCGGTCTGGCCTACGAGCAGTACTTC

J gene: TRBJ1-4
V gene: TRBV7-3
D gene: -
clone size: -
CDR3 protein: CAKKSQTSEEKLFF
CDR3 DNA: TGTGCCAAAAAATCGCAGACCTCTGAGGAAAAACTGTTTTTT

J gene: TRBJ1-1
V gene: TRBV6-5
D gene: -
clone size: -
CDR3 protein: CASSFEQRQNTEAFF
CDR3 DNA: TGTGCCAGCAGTTTTGAACAGCGCCAGAACACTGAAGCTTTCTTT

J gene: TRBJ2-5
V gene: TRBV7-8
D gene: -
clone size: -
CDR3 protein: CASAPGAGRETQYF
CDR3 DNA: TGTGCCAGTGCTCCCGGCGCGGGACGGGAGACCCAGTACTTC

J gene: TRBJ2-2
V gene: TRBV7-2
D gene: -
clone size: -
CDR3 protein: CASSTSGTNTGELFF
CDR3 DNA: TGTGCCAGCAGCACCAGCGGTACGAACACCGGGGAGCTGTTTTTT

J gene: TRBJ2-5
V gene: TRBV29-1
D gene: TRBD2
clone size: -
CDR3 protein: CSVNSGRGQETQYF
CDR3 DNA: TGCAGCGTCAATAGCGGGAGGGGGCAAGAGACCCAGTACTTC

J gene: TRBJ2-3
V gene: TRBV29-1
D gene: -
clone size: few
CDR3 protein: CSVSGSPDTQYF
CDR3 DNA: TGCAGCGTTTCCGGGAGCCCAGATACGCAGTATTTT

J gene: TRBJ1-6
V gene: TRBV4-3
D gene: -
clone size: few
CDR3 protein: CASSQDLKERASPLHF
CDR3 DNA: TGCGCCAGCAGCCAAGATCTTAAGGAGAGGGCTTCACCCCTCCACTTT

J gene: TRBJ2-3
V gene: TRBV5-1
D gene: -
clone size: few
CDR3 protein: CASSLGASPADTQYF
CDR3 DNA: TGCGCCAGCAGCTTGGGGGCTAGCCCGGCAGATACGCAGTATTTT

J gene: TRBJ2-1
V gene: TRBV7-2
D gene: -
clone size: -
CDR3 protein: CASSTRRNNEQFF
CDR3 DNA: TGTGCCAGCAGCACCCGGAGAAACAATGAGCAGTTCTTC

J gene: TRBJ2-2
V gene: TRBV10-1
D gene: -
clone size: few
CDR3 protein: CATREQLNTGELFF
CDR3 DNA: TGCGCCACAAGGGAACAGCTAAACACCGGGGAGCTGTTTTTT

J gene: TRBJ1-2
V gene: TRBV20-1
D gene: TRBD1
clone size: -
CDR3 protein: CSAGQGAGGYTF
CDR3 DNA: TGCAGTGCTGGACAGGGGGCAGGTGGCTACACCTTC

J gene: TRBJ2-3
V gene: TRBV6-6
D gene: -
clone size: few
CDR3 protein: CASIHSGDTQYF
CDR3 DNA: TGTGCCAGCATCCACTCGGGGGATACGCAGTATTTT

J gene: TRBJ2-7
V gene: TRBV7-9
D gene: -
clone size: -
CDR3 protein: CASSPGYSTYEQYF
CDR3 DNA: TGTGCCAGCAGCCCAGGATACAGCACCTACGAGCAGTACTTC

J gene: TRBJ2-1
V gene: TRBV23-1
D gene: TRBD2
clone size: few
CDR3 protein: CASSQIPRGDNEQFF
CDR3 DNA: TGCGCCAGCAGTCAAATACCTCGGGGGGACAATGAGCAGTTCTTC

J gene: TRBJ1-1
V gene: TRBV28
D gene: -
clone size: -
CDR3 protein: CASSLLVSSTEAFF
CDR3 DNA: TGTGCCAGCAGTTTATTGGTTAGTAGCACTGAAGCTTTCTTT

J gene: TRBJ2-5
V gene: TRBV27
D gene: -
clone size: few
CDR3 protein: CASSLFGGRETQYF
CDR3 DNA: TGTGCCAGCAGTTTATTCGGGGGCAGAGAGACCCAGTACTTC

J gene: TRBJ2-5
V gene: TRBV20-1
D gene: -
clone size: -
CDR3 protein: CSAGPAETQYF
CDR3 DNA: TGCAGTGCGGGACCAGCGGAGACCCAGTACTTC